The T cell receptor beta chain described here comes from a study of T-cell reconstitution after alpha-beta-depleted transplantation in children. Notes on the study in general: At the one-year point after transplant, T-cell counts and TCRbeta diversity were found to come mostly from T cells that had been newly produced. Several hundred expanded graft clones reportedly gave rise to the alpha-beta T cells present about two months after transplant.

A remark on this clonotype: No antigen is known for it.

The length of the CDR3 is 14 residues. Per the germline V gene, CDR1 is MNHEY and CDR2 is SVGAGI. Trimming at V came to 6 bases and at J to 6 bases, leaving 9 bases not matched to a gene. Unique molecular identifiers were built into the TCRbeta library. TCRdb called the PCR reads again in MiXCR, with one record for every CDR3 protein. The sample contains more than 15,000 distinct CDR3 sequences, 12% of which appear only once. This specimen consisted of PBMCs, mostly from graft donor cells, obtained 180 days after TCRalphabeta/CD19-depleted stem cell transplant. This chain joins TRBV6-5 and TRBJ1-1, with TRBD1 identical over 8 bases. This receptor was obtained from a boy in the first two years of life who had a stem cell transplant for Wiskott-Aldrich syndrome, so the T cells may come from the graft donor. CDR3 residues: CASSLIGQGAEAFF. CDR3 in DNA: TGTGCCAGCAGCCTTATAGGACAGGGCGCTGAAGCTTTCTTT.